A selection of T cell receptor beta chains follows, all from one sample in a study of T-cell reconstitution after alpha-beta-depleted transplantation in children. TCRdb passed the PCR reads through MiXCR, listing each CDR3 protein once. The sample comprises hundreds of thousands of distinct CDR3 sequences, more than 15% of which are singletons, and 43% rests with the top ten. The starting material was PBMCs, mostly from graft donor cells, obtained 360 days after TCRalphabeta/CD19-depleted stem cell transplant. The receptors originated from a male patient under 10 years old who had a stem cell transplant for acute lymphoblastic leukemia, so the T cells may come from the graft donor. CDR3s include the opening cysteine and the closing phenylalanine or tryptophan. A D gene is named only where the DNA matches it firmly. The size of a clone is reported for some rows only, either as once, few or many, or as a class for expanded clones.

many | TRBD1 | TRBJ2-2 | TRBV5-4 | CASSLDGQGYTGELFF | TGTGCCAGCAGCTTGGATGGACAGGGATACACCGGGGAGCTGTTTTTT
few | . | TRBJ2-5 | TRBV7-2 | CASSSRGFGTETQYF | TGTGCCAGCAGCTCCAGGGGATTTGGCACAGAGACCCAGTACTTC
many | TRBD1 | TRBJ2-5 | TRBV15 | CATSRVKPGGETQYF | TGTGCCACCAGCAGAGTCAAACCAGGGGGAGAGACCCAGTACTTC
. | TRBD2 | TRBJ2-1 | TRBV5-8 | CASSFVSLAVYNEQFF | TGTGCCAGCAGCTTCGTTAGTCTAGCGGTTTACAATGAGCAGTTCTTC
few | . | TRBJ2-3 | TRBV30 | CAWSVLAAAYSYF | TGTGCCTGGAGTGTTTTGGCAGCGGCGTATTCGTATTTT
. | . | TRBJ1-1 | TRBV30 | CAWSVRGLEAFF | TGTGCCTGGAGTGTACGGGGACTTGAAGCTTTCTTT
many | TRBD2 | TRBJ2-1 | TRBV20-1 | CSARGAGGQTNEQFF | TGCAGTGCTAGGGGAGCGGGGGGACAGACCAATGAGCAGTTCTTC
. | . | TRBJ2-3 | TRBV7-6 | CASSLVGGASDTQYF | TGTGCCAGCAGCTTAGTAGGGGGGGCCTCAGATACGCAGTATTTT
. | . | TRBJ2-3 | TRBV6-5 | CASSTGTDTQYF | TGTGCCAGCAGTACCGGGACAGATACGCAGTATTTT
. | . | TRBJ1-5 | TRBV12-3/TRBV12-4 | CASRLAGHPNQPQHF | TGTGCCAGCAGGTTAGCCGGACACCCCAATCAGCCCCAGCATTTT
. | TRBD1 | TRBJ2-7 | TRBV12-3/TRBV12-4 | CASTLGTGSNYEQYF | TGTGCCAGCACCCTCGGGACAGGGAGTAACTACGAGCAGTACTTC
few | . | TRBJ1-3 | TRBV7-8 | CASSPGGAPRSGNTIYF | TGTGCCAGCAGCCCCGGCGGGGCCCCAAGAAGTGGAAACACCATATATTTT
few | . | TRBJ1-6 | TRBV10-3 | CAISEVPSGASSYNSPLHF | TGTGCCATCAGTGAGGTCCCGTCGGGCGCGAGCTCCTATAATTCACCCCTCCACTTT
medium-sized | TRBD1 | TRBJ1-2 | TRBV7-2 | CASSQSGGQYDYGYTF | TGTGCCAGCAGCCAATCCGGGGGACAGTATGACTATGGCTACACCTTC
few | . | TRBJ1-3 | TRBV10-3 | CAISASGSGNTIYF | TGTGCCATCAGTGCGTCGGGTTCTGGAAACACCATATATTTT
. | TRBD1 | TRBJ2-3 | TRBV5-1 | CASSSTGGVTDTQYF | TGCGCCAGCAGCTCCACAGGGGGCGTGACAGATACGCAGTATTTT
. | . | TRBJ2-7 | TRBV4-3 | CASSQEWRREQYF | TGCGCCAGCAGCCAAGAGTGGAGGAGGGAGCAGTACTTC
many | . | TRBJ1-2 | TRBV4-1 | CASSQAGGFNYGYTF | TGCGCCAGCAGCCAAGCGGGGGGTTTTAACTATGGCTACACCTTC
few | . | TRBJ2-2 | TRBV12-3/TRBV12-4 | CASSLWLANTGELFF | TGTGCCAGCAGTTTATGGCTAGCGAACACCGGGGAGCTGTTTTTT
few | . | TRBJ2-3 | TRBV12-5 | CASGFVYPTDTQYF | TGTGCTAGTGGTTTCGTGTATCCCACAGATACGCAGTATTTT
. | TRBD1 | TRBJ2-4 | TRBV7-9 | CASSWGQGWKNIQYF | TGTGCCAGCAGCTGGGGACAGGGGTGGAAAAACATTCAGTACTTC
. | . | TRBJ2-5 | TRBV2 | CASSEVLDLQMTQYF | TGTGCCAGCAGTGAAGTCCTGGACCTGCAGATGACCCAGTACTTC
many | . | TRBJ2-2 | TRBV5-8 | CASSYKPGLSTGELFF | TGTGCCAGCAGCTACAAACCGGGACTCTCCACCGGGGAGCTGTTTTTT
. | . | TRBJ2-2 | TRBV20-1 | CSGLQEPLGTGELFF | TGCAGTGGTTTACAGGAACCCCTGGGAACCGGGGAGCTGTTTTTT
few | TRBD1 | TRBJ2-1 | TRBV5-6 | CASSLVDRVGVNEQFF | TGTGCCAGCAGCTTAGTTGACAGGGTAGGTGTGAATGAGCAGTTCTTC
many | . | TRBJ2-5 | TRBV18 | CASSPSSETQYF | TGCGCCAGCTCACCATCGTCAGAGACCCAGTACTTC
. | . | TRBJ2-3 | TRBV12-3/TRBV12-4 | CASSLGVAKTPADTQYF | TGTGCCAGCAGTTTAGGGGTAGCTAAAACCCCCGCGGATACGCAGTATTTT
few | . | TRBJ2-3 | TRBV30 | CAWSVRGLTTDTQYF | TGTGCCTGGAGTGTACGGGGGCTCACCACAGATACGCAGTATTTT
. | . | TRBJ1-3 | TRBV4-3 | CASSQDSRQGPNTIYF | TGCGCCAGCAGCCAAGATTCCCGCCAGGGACCGAACACCATATATTTT
few | . | TRBJ2-3 | TRBV11-1 | CASSTRPPLVLGSDTQYF | TGTGCCAGCAGCACCCGCCCCCCTCTCGTATTGGGGTCAGATACGCAGTATTTT
few | TRBD2 | TRBJ2-1 | TRBV9 | CASSGGLAGGSSYNEQFF | TGTGCCAGCAGCGGGGGACTAGCGGGGGGGAGCTCCTACAATGAGCAGTTCTTC
few | . | TRBJ2-2 | TRBV12-3/TRBV12-4 | CASSLSLRTGELFF | TGTGCCAGCAGTTTGTCTCTACGGACCGGGGAGCTGTTTTTT
few | TRBD2 | TRBJ2-3 | TRBV24-1 | CATSDLPSGEGDTQYF | TGTGCCACCAGTGATTTGCCCAGCGGGGAGGGAGATACGCAGTATTTT
. | . | TRBJ2-7 | TRBV3-1 | CASSQFHGLRGQQYF | TGTGCCAGCAGCCAATTTCACGGCCTCAGGGGTCAGCAGTACTTC
. | . | TRBJ2-7 | TRBV14 | CASSQQGRFSEQYF | TGTGCCAGCAGCCAACAGGGGAGGTTTAGCGAGCAGTACTTC
few | . | TRBJ2-7 | TRBV28 | CASRETASYEQYF | TGTGCCAGCCGGGAGACAGCCTCCTACGAGCAGTACTTC
. | TRBD1 | TRBJ2-2 | TRBV9 | CASSVLSTGLSGELFF | TGTGCCAGCAGCGTATTGTCGACAGGGTTATCCGGGGAGCTGTTTTTT
. | TRBD2 | TRBJ2-3 | TRBV20-1 | CSAGTSARTDTQYF | TGCAGTGCGGGGACTAGCGCCCGCACAGATACGCAGTATTTT
. | . | TRBJ2-6 | TRBV18 | CASSPGAGSPGANVLTF | TGTGCCAGCTCGCCCGGGGCAGGGTCCCCTGGGGCCAACGTCCTGACTTTC
. | . | TRBJ2-1 | TRBV29-1 | CSVERRAGFYNEQFF | TGCAGCGTTGAAAGGCGGGCAGGGTTCTACAATGAGCAGTTCTTC
. | TRBD1 | TRBJ1-1 | TRBV12-3/TRBV12-4 | CASSPRDRGRSFF | TGTGCCAGCAGTCCTCGGGACAGGGGGCGGTCTTTCTTT
. | . | TRBJ2-1 | TRBV2 | CASRVFTGNEQFF | TGTGCCAGCAGGGTCTTTACGGGCAATGAGCAGTTCTTC
few | . | TRBJ2-7 | TRBV12-3/TRBV12-4 | CASSFGARREQYF | TGTGCCAGCAGTTTTGGGGCACGGCGGGAGCAGTACTTC
. | . | TRBJ2-1 | TRBV18 | CASSPDLYNEQFF | TGTGCCAGCTCACCAGACTTGTACAATGAGCAGTTCTTC
. | . | TRBJ2-5 | TRBV27 | CASSFFTGETQYF | TGTGCCAGCAGTTTTTTCACCGGGGAGACCCAGTACTTC
. | . | TRBJ1-1 | TRBV7-3 | CASSSGQSSTEAFF | TGTGCCAGCAGCTCTGGACAGTCGTCCACTGAAGCTTTCTTT
few | . | TRBJ2-7 | TRBV4-1 | CASSQDVGAYEQYF | TGCGCCAGCAGCCAGGACGTGGGGGCCTACGAGCAGTACTTC
. | . | TRBJ2-5 | TRBV10-3 | CAIKGGDRPLGETQYF | TGTGCCATCAAAGGAGGAGACAGGCCCCTTGGAGAGACCCAGTACTTC
. | TRBD2 | TRBJ2-1 | TRBV18 | CASSPQRGARSLPYNEQFF | TGTGCCAGCTCACCACAGCGGGGGGCCCGTTCTCTCCCCTACAATGAGCAGTTCTTC
many | . | TRBJ2-1 | TRBV12-3/TRBV12-4 | CASSFEASLYNEQFF | TGTGCCAGCAGTTTCGAGGCTAGCTTGTACAATGAGCAGTTCTTC
few | TRBD2 | TRBJ2-7 | TRBV7-2 | CASSLVASGKLYEQYF | TGTGCCAGCAGCTTAGTGGCTAGCGGGAAGCTGTACGAGCAGTACTTC
. | . | TRBJ1-3 | TRBV6-1 | CASRVAPNTIYF | TGTGCCAGCAGAGTGGCGCCGAACACCATATATTTT
. | . | TRBJ1-5 | TRBV29-1 | CSVSSGAQSQHF | TGCAGCGTGAGCTCGGGGGCCCAGTCTCAGCATTTT
. | . | TRBJ1-1 | TRBV20-1 | CSARALGAEAFF | TGCAGTGCTAGAGCTCTCGGGGCTGAAGCTTTCTTT
. | . | TRBJ1-5 | TRBV7-9 | CASSREDQPQHF | TGTGCCAGCAGTCGGGAGGATCAGCCCCAGCATTTT
. | TRBD1 | TRBJ2-7 | TRBV5-4 | CASTNRGHDEQYF | TGTGCCAGCACAAACAGGGGGCATGACGAGCAGTACTTC
. | TRBD1 | TRBJ2-2 | TRBV5-1 | CASSSRTGSNTGELFF | TGCGCCAGCAGCTCACGGACAGGGTCGAACACCGGGGAGCTGTTTTTT
. | . | TRBJ1-2 | TRBV6-1 | CASSTPPGTNYGYTF | TGTGCCAGCAGCACTCCTCCGGGAACCAACTATGGCTACACCTTC
. | . | TRBJ2-7 | TRBV28 | CASSSGLWGSLDEQYF | TGTGCCAGCAGTTCCGGTCTTTGGGGGTCGCTCGACGAGCAGTACTTC
few | TRBD1 | TRBJ2-7 | TRBV3-1 | CASSQEGQAAYEQYF | TGTGCCAGCAGCCAAGAGGGACAGGCCGCCTACGAGCAGTACTTC